The source of this TCR beta chain is a study of low-dose radiotherapy and immunotherapy resistance in tumors. On the study more broadly: Oral aspirin 300 mg was taken by patients daily for four cycles from cycle 1 day 1.

Time point specified: before trial treatment. Low-dose radiotherapy, low-dose cyclophosphamide, aspirin, ipilimumab and nivolumab were all given to the donors. The V gene's germline CDR1 is SGHTA and CDR2 FQGNSA. The CDR3 is made up of 16 amino acids. PCR amplification of the TCRs was performed with Phusion for 20 PCR cycles, and it relied on a constant-region primer together with a V-primer adapter. MiXCR, applied by TCRdb to the reads, yields one record per CDR3 protein. The sample has fewer than 60,000 distinct CDR3 sequences, approximately 12% seen once. This clonotype has a count of ten or more. One junction end does not reproduce the germline sequence, and a read error may be involved.

The chain carries TRBV7-2 and TRBJ2-3; 7 nucleotides line up with TRBD2. Sequenced here: PBMCs, sampled before treatment. The clonotype originates from a female donor with ovarian cancer. The CDR3 loop reads CASRLAGGTVADTQYF. For the CDR3, the DNA is TGTGCCAGCAGGTTAGCGGGTGGGACTGTGGCAGATACGCAGTATTTT.